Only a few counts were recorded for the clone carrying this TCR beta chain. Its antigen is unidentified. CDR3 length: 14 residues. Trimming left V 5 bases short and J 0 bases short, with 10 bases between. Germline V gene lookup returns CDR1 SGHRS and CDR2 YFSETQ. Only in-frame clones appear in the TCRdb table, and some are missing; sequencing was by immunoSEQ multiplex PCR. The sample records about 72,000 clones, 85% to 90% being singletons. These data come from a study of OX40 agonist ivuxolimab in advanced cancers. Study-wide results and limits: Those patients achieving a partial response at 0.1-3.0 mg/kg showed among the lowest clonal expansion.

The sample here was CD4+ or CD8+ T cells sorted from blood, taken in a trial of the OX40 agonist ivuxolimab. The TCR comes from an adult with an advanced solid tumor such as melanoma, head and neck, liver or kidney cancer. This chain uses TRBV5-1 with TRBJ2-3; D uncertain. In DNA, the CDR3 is TGCGCCAGCAGGTTTCACAGTAGCACAGATACGCAGTATTTT. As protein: CASRFHSSTDTQYF.